This paragraph covers one TCR beta chain sequence. The target antigen is unknown. This sample stems from a study of blood T cells in healthy people across ages. Overall study findings and caveats: It was held that diversity estimates obtained from one million T cells represented underestimates. The study could not conclusively compare naive and antigen-experienced cells, given its unsorted PBMCs.

Then a second PCR, running about 6 to 12 cycles, was carried out with a sample-barcoded 5' primer and a J-beta primer mix. The template-switch adaptor was a 5' adaptor with 12 random nucleotides. It tagged each cDNA molecule. The study obtained at least 3 million CDR3-containing paired-end reads from every sample. From the 5' RACE reads, TCRdb called clonotypes with MiXCR, one entry per CDR3 protein. The sample carries 1,500,000 or so distinct CDR3 sequences, around 40% recorded once. The CDR3 runs 16 residues. Germline loops: CDR1 MGHRA, CDR2 YSYEKL. The V gene lost 4 bases and the J gene lost 1 base, with 11 bases spanning the gap.

This chain uses TRBV4-1 with TRBJ1-6; weak D call: TRBD1 (6 bases). This TCR was sampled from a woman aged 18-29 years in good health. Sequencing was carried out using blood. CDR3 bases: TGCGCCAGCAGCCCCACAACAGGGTCCTATAATTCACCCCTCCACTTT. Its protein product is CASSPTTGSYNSPLHF.